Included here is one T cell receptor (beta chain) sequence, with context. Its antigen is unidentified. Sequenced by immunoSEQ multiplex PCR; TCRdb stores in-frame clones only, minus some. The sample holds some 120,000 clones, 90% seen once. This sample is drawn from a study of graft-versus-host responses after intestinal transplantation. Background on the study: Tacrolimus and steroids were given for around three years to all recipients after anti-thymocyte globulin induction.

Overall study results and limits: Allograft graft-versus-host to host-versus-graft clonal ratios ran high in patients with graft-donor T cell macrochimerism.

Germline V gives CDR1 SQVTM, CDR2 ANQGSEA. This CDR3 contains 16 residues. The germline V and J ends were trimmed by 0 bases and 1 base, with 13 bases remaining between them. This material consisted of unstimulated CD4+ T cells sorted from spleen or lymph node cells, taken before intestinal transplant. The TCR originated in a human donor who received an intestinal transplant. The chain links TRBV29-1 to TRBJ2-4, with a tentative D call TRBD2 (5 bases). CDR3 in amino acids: CSVEDVPSRAKNIQYF. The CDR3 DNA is TGCAGCGTTGAAGATGTACCTAGCAGGGCCAAAAACATTCAGTACTTC.